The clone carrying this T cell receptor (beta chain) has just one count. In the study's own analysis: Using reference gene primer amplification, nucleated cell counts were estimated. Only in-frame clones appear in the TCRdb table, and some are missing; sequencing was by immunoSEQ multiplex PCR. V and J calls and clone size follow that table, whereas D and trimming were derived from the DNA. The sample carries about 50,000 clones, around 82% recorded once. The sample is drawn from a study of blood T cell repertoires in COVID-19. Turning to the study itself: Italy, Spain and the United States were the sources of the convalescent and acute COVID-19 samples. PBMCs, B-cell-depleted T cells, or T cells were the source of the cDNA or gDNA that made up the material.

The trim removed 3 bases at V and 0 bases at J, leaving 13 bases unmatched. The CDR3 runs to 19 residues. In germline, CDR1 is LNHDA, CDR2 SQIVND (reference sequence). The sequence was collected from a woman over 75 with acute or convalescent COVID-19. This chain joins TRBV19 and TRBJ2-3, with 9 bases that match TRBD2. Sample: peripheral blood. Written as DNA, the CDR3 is TGTGCCAGTAGTATGCGAGGCGGGGGGGGCGAATTTAGCACAGATACGCAGTATTTT. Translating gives CASSMRGGGGEFSTDTQYF.